The 24 T cell receptor beta chains reported below all come from one sample, sequenced in a study of T cell repertoires in cytomegalovirus infection. No antigen is known for these receptors. Using its own MiXCR run on the reads, TCRdb lists one record per CDR3 protein. The sample lists about 100,000 distinct CDR3 sequences; over 25% were seen once. The source was CD8+ T cells from cultured PBMCs, collected from culture after CMV antigen stimulation. Receptors were obtained from a human donor in good health (CMV status not recorded). Some clones in this sample may be carry-over from other donors' samples.

The J gene is TRBJ2-1, the V gene TRBV10-2; tentative D call: TRBD2 (7 bases). The CDR3 loop spans 15 amino acids. Trimming stripped 0 bases from V and 7 bases from J, with 13 bases between. The germline CDR1 and CDR2 sequences are WSHSY and SAAADI. The CDR3 DNA follows: TGCGCCAGCAGTGAGTCCCGGGGGGCCGGGAATGAGCAGTTCTTC. Amino acid sequence: CASSESRGAGNEQFF.

The table lists this clonotype with a few counts. This chain uses TRBV7-2 with TRBJ2-3; 9 positions agree with TRBD2. The V and J ends lost 7 bases and 6 bases, in that order; junction bases with no gene match: 11. CDR1 and CDR2 (germline): SGHTA, FQGNSA. This CDR3 is 15 amino acids long. The CDR3 DNA is TGTGCCAGCACTCCCCCGGCGGGGGGGCCCGATACGCAGTATTTT. Residues: CASTPPAGGPDTQYF.

The chain uses TRBV30 and TRBJ1-1; D possibly corresponds to TRBD1 (6 bases). This CDR3 has 13 residues. Trimming shortened V by 0 bases and J by 3 bases, and 8 bases separated the two germline ends. The germline V gene has CDR1 GTSNPN and CDR2 SVGIG (reference sequence). Here the CDR3 reads CAWSVPGDTEAFF. Written as DNA, the CDR3 is TGTGCCTGGAGTGTCCCAGGGGACACTGAAGCTTTCTTT.

The genes are TRBV7-6 and TRBJ2-3; no clear D gene. This CDR3 is 15 amino acids long. Germline V CDR1 and CDR2: SGHVS, FNYEAQ. Trimming cost V 7 bases and J 0 bases, with 14 bases left between them. Written as DNA, the CDR3 is TGTGCCAGCAACCCTGGGGTCACTAGCACAGATACGCAGTATTTT. This translates into CASNPGVTSTDTQYF.

This clonotype turned up a few times. V and J are TRBV7-8 and TRBJ1-1, with 8 bases lining up with TRBD1. Losses at the gene ends were 4 bases for V and 6 bases for J; bases not matched to a gene: 10. CDR1 and CDR2 (germline): SGHVS, FQNEAQ. The CDR3 covers 15 residues. This chain's CDR3 is CASSSGDRGDPEAFF. CDR3 DNA: TGTGCCAGCAGCTCCGGAGACAGGGGTGACCCTGAAGCTTTCTTT. Based on the CDR3 plus reference TRBV7-8 and TRBJ1-1, the full variable domain is GAGVSQSPRYKVAKRGQDVALRCDPISGHVSLFWYQQALGQGPEFLTYFQNEAQLDKSGLPSDRFFAERPEGSVSTLKIQRTQQEDSAVYLCASSSGDRGDPEAFFGQGTRLTVV.

This clonotype was seen many times. The V gene is TRBV30, the J gene TRBJ2-7; no definite D call. Germline V gives CDR1 GTSNPN, CDR2 SVGIG (reference sequence). The CDR3 extends over 11 amino acids. Deletions cut 5 bases from V and 3 bases from J, with 8 bases between. CDR3 amino acids: CAWGEGYEQYF. The CDR3 DNA reads TGTGCCTGGGGAGAAGGCTACGAGCAGTACTTC.

This clonotype has only a few counts. The J gene is TRBJ1-2, the V gene TRBV19; 7 bases are a match to TRBD1. From germline, CDR1 is LNHDA and CDR2 SQIVND (reference sequence). The CDR3 consists of 12 residues. The V gene end was trimmed by 5 bases and the J gene end by 8 bases; junction bases not matched to a gene: 5. The CDR3 is CASSLGGGGYTF. The CDR3 DNA reads TGTGCCAGTAGTTTAGGGGGCGGCGGCTACACCTTC.

This chain joins TRBV6-1 and TRBJ1-1; the D gene is possibly TRBD1 (5 bases). With 1 base removed from V and 6 bases from J, the gap between germline ends came to 15 bases. Germline CDR1 and CDR2: MNHNS and SASEGT. This CDR3 is built from 15 residues. CDR3 DNA: TGTGCCAGCAGTGAAGACCAGGGTTGGAGCGCTGAAGCTTTCTTT. It encodes CASSEDQGWSAEAFF.

At least ten counts were recorded for this clonotype. The J gene is TRBJ2-7, the V gene TRBV7-2, with 7 bases lining up with TRBD2. This CDR3 spans 13 amino acids. Germline lookup yields CDR1 SGHTA and CDR2 FQGNSA. The V segment lost 2 bases and the J segment 6 bases; nucleotides outside the gene matches: 4. The CDR3 DNA reads as TGTGCCAGCAGCTTACCGGCGGGGGTCGAGCAGTACTTC. Translated: CASSLPAGVEQYF.

The V and J genes are TRBV20-1 and TRBJ1-4; TRBD1 is a possible D gene (5 bases). CDR1 and CDR2 from the germline V gene are DFQATT and SNEGSKA (reference sequence). V was trimmed by 2 bases and J by 5 bases, leaving 12 bases between them. The CDR3 totals 14 residues. In DNA form, the CDR3 reads TGCAGTGCTAGAACGGGACCGATAAATGAAAAACTGTTTTTT. Translation gives CSARTGPINEKLFF.

The gene calls are TRBV6-6 and TRBJ1-2; TRBD1 might be the D (5 bases). The CDR3 is made up of 13 amino acids. Trimming cost V 8 bases and J 2 bases, with 12 bases left between them. Germline values: CDR1 MNHNY, CDR2 SVGAGI (reference sequence). The CDR3 DNA reads TGTGCCAGCTGTGGGGCGCCCAACTATGGCTACACCTTC. This encodes CASCGAPNYGYTF.

The genes are TRBV5-4 and TRBJ2-3, with no clear D. CDR1 is SGHNT, CDR2 YYREEE, per germline (reference sequence). The CDR3 has 14 amino acids. The V end lost 2 bases, the J end lost 2 bases, and 9 bases lay between the germline ends. CDR3 amino acids: CASSFMGNTDTQYF. DNA of the CDR3: TGTGCCAGCAGCTTTATGGGGAACACAGATACGCAGTATTTT.

The V and J genes are TRBV2 and TRBJ1-6, with D possibly matching TRBD1 (5 bases). Germline V gene lookup returns CDR1 SNHLY and CDR2 FYNNEI. V was trimmed by 7 bases and J by 9 bases, leaving 16 bases between them. CDR3 length equals 14 residues. The CDR3 DNA follows: TGTGCCAGCACACCAGGGACGCCAGCTTCACCCCTCCACTTT. Protein: CASTPGTPASPLHF.

V usage is TRBV7-6 and J usage is TRBJ1-6, with D possibly TRBD1 on 5 matching bases. V was pared by 5 bases and J by 8 bases, with 16 bases between. The CDR3 is made up of 15 amino acids. Germline V gene lookup returns CDR1 SGHVS and CDR2 FNYEAQ. CDR3 loop: CASSPRGRVDSPLHF. CDR3 DNA: TGTGCCAGCAGCCCACGGGGCAGGGTCGATTCACCCCTCCACTTT.

There are a few counts of this clonotype. This sequence joins TRBV6-5 and TRBJ1-1; D might be TRBD1 (5 bases). The CDR3 is 14 amino acids. V was cut by 3 bases and J by 1 base, with 9 bases left in between. Germline V CDR1 and CDR2: MNHEY, SVGAGI. As DNA, the CDR3 is TGTGCCAGCAGTTATAGCAGGGCGAACACTGAAGCTTTCTTT. Protein: CASSYSRANTEAFF.

The count of this clonotype is one. This chain joins TRBV7-9 and TRBJ1-2, with 7 bases matching TRBD1. V trimming: 3 bases; J trimming: 4 bases; junction bases outside the gene matches: 2. Germline V gene sequence: CDR1 SEHNR, CDR2 FQNEAQ (reference sequence). This CDR3 spans 13 amino acids. The CDR3 nucleotides are TGTGCCAGCAGCTTTCAGGGGGGCTATGGCTACACCTTC. This codes for CASSFQGGYGYTF.

The chain couples TRBV6-5 to TRBJ2-1; 10 positions match TRBD1. This CDR3 comprises 13 residues. With 2 bases clipped from V and 9 bases from J, the junction kept 1 base outside the gene matches. Germline CDR1 is MNHEY and CDR2 is SVGAGI. CDR3: CASSYGTGVEQFF. The CDR3, as DNA: TGTGCCAGCAGTTACGGGACAGGGGTTGAGCAGTTCTTC.

This clonotype was counted only a few times. V is TRBV7-9 and J is TRBJ2-1; perhaps D is TRBD1 or TRBD2 (5 bases each). CDR1 and CDR2 (germline): SEHNR, FQNEAQ (reference sequence). The CDR3 extends over 18 amino acids. V dropped 1 base and J dropped 3 bases, with 19 bases sitting between them. CDR3 nucleotides: TGTGCCAGCAGCTTAGACGGATGGGGGACGGCAAACTACAATGAGCAGTTCTTC. This codes for CASSLDGWGTANYNEQFF.

This clonotype came up a few times. This chain uses TRBV2 with TRBJ1-5, with TRBD1 matching 11 bases. Trimming removed 1 base from V and 6 bases from J; junction bases left unmatched: 2. The length of the CDR3 is 15 residues. Germline assignment: CDR1 SNHLY and CDR2 FYNNEI. CDR3 amino acids: CASSEGTGGGQPQHF. CDR3 DNA: TGTGCCAGCAGTGAAGGGACAGGGGGCGGTCAGCCCCAGCATTTT.

The V and J genes are TRBV7-8 and TRBJ2-7, with 7 nucleotides matching TRBD1. The ends lost 8 bases at V and 1 base at J; junction bases unmatched: 11. The germline gives CDR1 SGHVS, CDR2 FQNEAQ. The length of the CDR3 is 15 residues. CDR3 protein: CASLPITGVSYEQYF. The CDR3 bases are TGTGCCAGCCTACCGATCACAGGGGTATCCTACGAGCAGTACTTC.

The chain carries TRBV4-2 and TRBJ2-7, with 7 bases aligning to TRBD1. Germline V gene data show CDR1 as LGHNA and CDR2 as YNFKEQ. V shed 0 bases, J shed 0 bases, and the junction held 2 bases outside the gene matches. This CDR3 spans 15 amino acids. The CDR3 loop is CASSQEDRASYEQYF. The CDR3 nucleotides read TGTGCCAGCAGCCAAGAAGACAGGGCCTCCTACGAGCAGTACTTC.

This clonotype was observed many times. This chain joins TRBV7-9 and TRBJ1-2, with 10 bases that match TRBD1. The CDR3 length is 16 residues. Germline values: CDR1 SEHNR, CDR2 FQNEAQ (reference sequence). V lost 5 bases and J lost 7; bases outside the gene matches: 13. The CDR3 loop is CASSLTGGEIGFGYTF. CDR3 in DNA: TGTGCCAGCAGCCTGACAGGGGGCGAGATCGGTTTTGGCTACACCTTC.

The V and J genes are TRBV12-3 or TRBV12-4 and TRBJ2-5, with a weak D call TRBD2 (5 bases). This CDR3 contains 13 residues. V lost 6 bases and J 7 bases, leaving 15 bases between the germline ends. The CDR3 sequence is CASSMGGRGTQYF. The CDR3 DNA follows: TGTGCCAGCAGCATGGGCGGACGGGGGACCCAGTACTTC.

This clonotype was recorded a few times. The CDR3 region is CASSYSTAVNTEAFF. In DNA form, the CDR3 reads TGTGCCAGCAGTTACTCTACTGCAGTGAACACTGAAGCTTTCTTT. The J gene is TRBJ1-1, the V gene TRBV6-6; D is unresolved. V gave up 0 bases and J gave up 0 bases, with 8 bases separating them. CDR3 size: 15 residues. CDR1 is MNHNY and CDR2 is SVGAGI in the germline V gene (reference sequence).